The 22 T cell receptor beta chains reported below all come from one sample, sequenced in a study of blood T cell repertoires in COVID-19. Measured with immunoSEQ multiplex PCR; TCRdb has only the in-frame clones, and not every one. The data hold 150,000 to 200,000 clones, with about 89% observed a single time. Input material: PBMCs or T cells enriched from blood (not recorded which). These receptors were collected from a woman aged 18-29 years who had recovered from COVID-19.

This sequence joins TRBV27 and TRBJ2-1; maybe TRBD2 (5 bases). Germline lookup yields CDR1 MNHEY and CDR2 SMNVEV (reference sequence). CDR3 size: 15 residues. The V and J ends lost 7 bases and 4 bases respectively, with 17 bases between them. CDR3 residues: CASNYRETRYNEQFF. CDR3 DNA sequence: TGTGCCAGCAATTATCGGGAAACTAGGTACAATGAGCAGTTCTTC.

The CDR3 nucleotides are TGTGCCAGCAGTTCGGGACAGGACAGAGAGACCCAGTACTTC. It codes for CASSSGQDRETQYF. The genes are TRBV28 and TRBJ2-5; 8 positions agree with TRBD1. This CDR3 has 14 residues. J was trimmed by 4 bases and V by 4 bases; bases with no gene match: 5. Germline-derived CDR1 and CDR2 are MDHEN and SYDVKM. Filled out from reference TRBV28 and TRBJ2-5, the complete variable domain reads DVKVTQSSRYLVKRTGEKVFLECVQDMDHENMFWYRQDPGLGLRLIYFSYDVKMKEKGDIPEGYSVSREKKERFSLILESASTNQTSMYLCASSSGQDRETQYFGPGTRLLVL.

The chain couples TRBV7-6 to TRBJ2-2; possibly TRBD2 for D (5 bases). Per the germline V gene, CDR1 is SGHVS and CDR2 is FNYEAQ. Trimming removed 0 bases at V and 5 bases at J, with 10 bases between. The CDR3 length is 15 residues. CDR3 protein: CASSLAALATGELFF. The CDR3 DNA is TGTGCCAGCAGCTTAGCGGCCCTAGCAACCGGGGAGCTGTTTTTT. Supplemented by reference TRBV7-6 and TRBJ2-2, the full variable domain reads GAGVSQSPRYKVTKRGQDVALRCDPISGHVSLYWYRQALGQGPEFLTYFNYEAQQDKSGLPNDRFSAERPEGSISTLTIQRTEQRDSAMYRCASSLAALATGELFFGEGSRLTVL.

Here the CDR3 DNA reads TGTGCCAGCAGTCTGGACTACTACGAGCAGTACTTC. Amino acid sequence: CASSLDYYEQYF. The chain couples TRBV28 to TRBJ2-7, with D possibly matching TRBD2 (6 bases). There are 12 residues in the CDR3. CDR1 is MDHEN, CDR2 SYDVKM, per germline. V was clipped by 5 bases and J by 3 bases, with 8 bases between them. Full variable domain (rest looked up from reference TRBV28 and TRBJ2-7): DVKVTQSSRYLVKRTGEKVFLECVQDMDHENMFWYRQDPGLGLRLIYFSYDVKMKEKGDIPEGYSVSREKKERFSLILESASTNQTSMYLCASSLDYYEQYFGPGTRLTVT.

V is TRBV2 and J is TRBJ1-3; 7 bases are shared with TRBD1. This CDR3 has 16 amino acids. Per the germline V gene, CDR1 is SNHLY and CDR2 is FYNNEI. Trimming at V came to 1 base and at J to 2 bases, leaving 5 bases not matched to a gene. The CDR3 reads CASSEEGASAGNTIYF. CDR3 DNA: TGTGCCAGCAGTGAAGAGGGGGCGAGCGCTGGAAACACCATATATTTT.

For the CDR3, the DNA is TGCGCCAGCAGTAGCGGGAGAGGGGCAGATACGCAGTATTTT. This encodes CASSSGRGADTQYF. J is TRBJ2-3 and V is TRBV5-1; 9 bases match TRBD2. The CDR3 runs to 14 residues. Looked up from germline, CDR1 is SGHRS and CDR2 is YFSETQ. V lost 5 bases, J lost 4 bases, and 5 bases stayed unmatched.

This chain joins TRBV11-2 and TRBJ2-2; 8 bases are a match to TRBD1. Losses at the gene ends were 6 bases for V and 5 bases for J; bases not matched to a gene: 20. The CDR3 is 19 amino acids. Germline V gene data show CDR1 as SGHAT and CDR2 as FQNNGV. The CDR3 sequence is CASRQIADRGIERTGELFF. The CDR3 DNA reads as TGTGCCAGCAGGCAGATCGCCGACAGGGGAATCGAACGGACCGGGGAGCTGTTTTTT.

The chain links TRBV28 to TRBJ2-7; D unclear. The CDR3 consists of 13 residues. The germline V gene encodes CDR1 MDHEN and CDR2 SYDVKM. The V end lost 4 bases, the J end lost 3 bases, and 10 bases lay between the germline ends. CDR3 protein: CASSSGGGYEQYF. The CDR3 DNA reads as TGTGCCAGCAGTTCCGGTGGCGGCTACGAGCAGTACTTC.

The chain links TRBV9 to TRBJ2-3; TRBD1 agrees at 8 bases. CDR3 length: 17 residues. V shed 3 bases and J 6 bases; nucleotides not matched to a gene: 15. Germline values: CDR1 SGDLS, CDR2 YYNGEE. The DNA for the CDR3 is TGTGCCAGCAGCGCCGGGACAGGCCGACGAGGACGGGATACGCAGTATTTT. This sequence encodes CASSAGTGRRGRDTQYF.

The chain combines TRBV2 with TRBJ2-1; 10 positions agree with TRBD2. V lost 0 bases to trimming and J lost 4 bases; unmatched junction nucleotides: 6. This CDR3 contains 17 residues. Germline values: CDR1 SNHLY, CDR2 FYNNEI. CDR3 in DNA: TGTGCCAGCAGTGAAGCCTTCGGGACTAGCGTTTACAATGAGCAGTTCTTC. Protein: CASSEAFGTSVYNEQFF.

The chain joins TRBV3-1 (or the pseudogene TRBV3-2) to TRBJ2-7; D unclear. The CDR3 contains 12 residues. Germline V gene data show CDR1 as LGHDT and CDR2 as YNNKEL (reference sequence). V lost 4 bases and J lost 0, with 4 bases in between. CDR3 sequence (DNA): TGTGCCAGCAGCCTCAGCTCCTACGAGCAGTACTTC. Protein sequence: CASSLSSYEQYF.

This chain connects TRBV5-1 to TRBJ2-7; 11 bases map to TRBD2. V shed 2 bases and J 5 bases; nucleotides not matched to a gene: 12. The CDR3 runs 17 residues. CDR1 and CDR2 (germline): SGHRS, YFSETQ. As DNA, the CDR3 is TGCGCCAGCAGCTTTTCTAGCGGGAGGCTCTGGGGCCACGAGCAGTACTTC. Translating it yields CASSFSSGRLWGHEQYF. Filled out from reference TRBV5-1 and TRBJ2-7, the complete variable domain reads KAGVTQTPRYLIKTRGQQVTLSCSPISGHRSVSWYQQTPGQGLQFLFEYFSETQRNKGNFPGRFSGRQFSNSRSEMNVSTLELGDSALYLCASSFSSGRLWGHEQYFGPGTRLTVT.

V and J are TRBV12-3 or TRBV12-4 and TRBJ1-6; weak D call: TRBD1 (6 bases). The CDR3 is 13 amino acids. Deletions cut 1 base from V and 8 bases from J, with 6 bases between. CDR3 in amino acids: CASSLDRDSPLHF. In DNA form, the CDR3 reads TGTGCCAGCAGTTTAGACAGGGATTCACCCCTCCACTTT.

The V call is TRBV4-1, the J call TRBJ1-5, with TRBD1 identical over 9 bases. The germline gives CDR1 MGHRA, CDR2 YSYEKL. CDR3 length: 16 amino acids. The V and J ends lost 3 bases and 2 bases, in that order; junction bases with no gene match: 5. CDR3 DNA sequence: TGCGCCAGCAGCCAGAGGACAGGGGACGGCAATCAGCCCCAGCATTTT. This codes for CASSQRTGDGNQPQHF.

This clone was detected a few times. This chain uses TRBV6-2 or TRBV6-3 with TRBJ1-5, with 10 nucleotides matching TRBD1. This CDR3 has 15 amino acids. The germline V gene has CDR1 MNHEY and CDR2 SVGEGT. Trimming removed 6 bases from V and 6 bases from J; junction bases left unmatched: 8. The CDR3 DNA reads as TGTGCCAGCAGCCCCGACAGGGGGCTCGGTCAGCCCCAGCATTTT. Its translation is CASSPDRGLGQPQHF.

This clone was recorded once. The CDR3 loop reads CASSPRVRDEQYF. CDR3 DNA: TGTGCCAGCAGCCCCAGGGTAAGGGACGAGCAGTACTTC. The chain carries TRBV7-6 and TRBJ2-7; D is possibly TRBD1 (5 bases). Germline values: CDR1 SGHVS, CDR2 FNYEAQ. This CDR3 is 13 amino acids long. Trimming took 5 bases from V and 5 from J, leaving 13 bases between them.

The chain is built from TRBV10-3 and TRBJ2-3, with 7 bases aligning to TRBD2. The CDR3 runs to 15 residues. V dropped 3 bases and J dropped 0; count of bases not matched to a gene: 3. Looked up from germline, CDR1 is ENHRY and CDR2 is SYGVKD. This CDR3 is CAISDIAGSTDTQYF. The DNA of the CDR3 is TGTGCCATCAGTGACATAGCGGGCAGCACAGATACGCAGTATTTT.

The chain has TRBV7-9 and TRBJ1-6, with D maybe TRBD1 (5 bases). Trimming left V 4 bases short and J 8 bases short, with 15 bases between. The CDR3 runs to 15 residues. CDR1 and CDR2 (germline): SEHNR, FQNEAQ (reference sequence). This CDR3 is CASSSGGTGDSPLHF. The CDR3 DNA follows: TGTGCCAGCAGCTCGGGAGGAACGGGGGATTCACCCCTCCACTTT.

The genes are TRBV7-9 and TRBJ1-3; D may be TRBD1 (5 bases). Germline V lookup: CDR1 SEHNR, CDR2 FQNEAQ (reference sequence). Between the trimmed V and J ends, which lost 6 bases and 0 bases, there was a span of 12 bases. There are 15 residues in the CDR3. The CDR3, as DNA: TGTGCCAGCAGGGTCGGGGGTGGCTCTGGAAACACCATATATTTT. It translates to CASRVGGGSGNTIYF.

CDR3 in amino acids: CASSIGQGATRAFF. For the CDR3, the DNA is TGTGCCAGTAGTATAGGTCAGGGGGCGACTAGAGCTTTCTTT. The V and J genes are TRBV19 and TRBJ1-1; 8 bases fit TRBD1. Germline V gene sequence: CDR1 LNHDA, CDR2 SQIVND (reference sequence). Trimming cost V 1 base and J 10 bases; bases outside gene matches: 8. CDR3 length equals 14 residues.

The gene calls are TRBV6-5 and TRBJ2-2; D ambiguous. This CDR3 spans 14 amino acids. Trimming pared 6 bases from V and 3 bases from J, leaving 11 bases between. Germline lookup yields CDR1 MNHEY and CDR2 SVGAGI. The CDR3 sequence is CASRFRKYTGELFF. DNA for the CDR3: TGTGCCAGCAGGTTTAGAAAGTACACCGGGGAGCTGTTTTTT.

This chain uses TRBV19 with TRBJ2-1; D gene uncertain. V was clipped by 2 bases and J by 9 bases, with 8 bases between them. This CDR3 has 12 amino acids. CDR1 is LNHDA and CDR2 is SQIVND in the germline V gene (reference sequence). The CDR3 region is CASSIRSSEQFF. CDR3 nucleotides: TGTGCCAGTAGTATAAGGAGCAGTGAGCAGTTCTTC.